This TCR beta chain was documented in a study of shared clonotypes between healthy human individuals. Overall study results and limits: Sampling covered nothing but blood. Tissue TCR repertoires likely differ from those found in blood.

This clone was seen only a few times. The antigen is unknown. Germline loops: CDR1 KGHSY, CDR2 FQNENV. V dropped 2 bases and J dropped 4 bases, with 8 bases sitting between them. The CDR3 is 13 residues long. Healthy HIV-negative adults with no recent acute infections or vaccinations were recruited as donors. Genomic DNA of every subset was divided equally among multiple immunoSEQ plates. Method: immunoSEQ multiplex PCR; TCRdb's copy keeps in-frame clones and lacks some. The data show millions of clones, approximately 90% seen once. This receptor was taken from a man between 18 and 35 years old in good health. Sequenced input: naive CD4+ T cells sorted from blood. Subset given: CD45RA+ positively selected. V is TRBV16 and J is TRBJ1-2, with a tentative D call TRBD1 (5 bases). The CDR3 DNA reads as TGTGCCAGCAGCCAAACAGGAGTCTATGGCTACACCTTC. Its protein product is CASSQTGVYGYTF.